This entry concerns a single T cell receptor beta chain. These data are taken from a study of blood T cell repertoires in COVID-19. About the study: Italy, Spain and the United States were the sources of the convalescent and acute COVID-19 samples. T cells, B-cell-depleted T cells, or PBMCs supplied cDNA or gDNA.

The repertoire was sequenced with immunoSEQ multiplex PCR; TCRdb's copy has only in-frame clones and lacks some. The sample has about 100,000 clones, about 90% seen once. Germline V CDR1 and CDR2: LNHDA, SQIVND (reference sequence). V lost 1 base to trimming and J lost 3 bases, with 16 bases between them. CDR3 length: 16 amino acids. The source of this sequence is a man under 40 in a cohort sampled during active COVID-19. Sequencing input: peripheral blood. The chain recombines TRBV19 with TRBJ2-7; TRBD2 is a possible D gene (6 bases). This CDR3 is CASSIVDGGNLYEQYF. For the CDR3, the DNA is TGTGCCAGTAGTATAGTTGATGGAGGGAACCTCTACGAGCAGTACTTC.